This passage covers 4 T cell receptor beta chains from one sample sequenced in a study of cytomegalovirus exposure and HLA in healthy donors. The primer mix had 60 Vbeta and 13 Jbeta primers. Repertoires were generated with immunoSEQ multiplex PCR, while TCRdb's copy carries only in-frame clones and drops some. The sample comprises around 120,000 clones, around four fifths of which are singletons, and over 1% rests with the top ten. Sequenced input: PBMCs. These receptors were collected from a human donor in good health.

This sequence joins TRBV6-1 and TRBJ1-2, with a weak D call TRBD1 (6 bases). The germline V and J ends were trimmed by 4 bases and 4 bases, with 19 bases remaining between them. The CDR3 totals 16 residues. The germline gives CDR1 MNHNS, CDR2 SASEGT. CDR3 amino acids: CASSGWITDRFYGYTF. The CDR3 DNA reads as TGTGCCAGCAGTGGGTGGATAACCGACAGGTTCTATGGCTACACCTTC.

The chain has TRBV2 and TRBJ2-6; TRBD1 might be the D (6 bases). V was shortened by 5 bases and J by 0 bases, with 17 bases between the two germline ends. This CDR3 comprises 18 residues. The germline V gene encodes CDR1 SNHLY and CDR2 FYNNEI. Here the CDR3 DNA reads TGTGCCAGCAGTATCACCGGGACACCCAACTCTGGGGCCAACGTCCTGACTTTC. This sequence encodes CASSITGTPNSGANVLTF. The full variable domain, in which reference TRBV2 and TRBJ2-6 provide the parts outside the CDR3, is EPEVTQTPSHQVTQMGQEVILRCVPISNHLYFYWYRQILGQKVEFLVSFYNNEISEKSEIFDDQFSVERPDGSNFTLKIRSTKLEDSAMYFCASSITGTPNSGANVLTFGAGSRLTVL.

The chain links TRBV9 to TRBJ2-7, with D possibly matching TRBD1 (7 bases). The length of the CDR3 is 14 residues. Between the trimmed V and J ends, which lost 3 bases and 3 bases, there was a span of 13 bases. Germline V CDR1 and CDR2: SGDLS, YYNGEE. The CDR3 sequence is CASSARGVGYEQYF. In nucleotides, the CDR3 is TGTGCCAGCAGCGCCAGGGGGGTCGGCTACGAGCAGTACTTC. Together with reference TRBV9 and TRBJ2-7, the CDR3 gives the full variable domain: DSGVTQTPKHLITATGQRVTLRCSPRSGDLSVYWYQQSLDQGLQFLIQYYNGEERAKGNILERFSAQQFPDLHSELNLSSLELGDSALYFCASSARGVGYEQYFGPGTRLTVT.

The rearrangement uses TRBV29-1 and TRBJ2-1, with 9 bases matching TRBD2. There are 14 residues in the CDR3. The germline V gene has CDR1 SQVTM and CDR2 ANQGSEA. CDR3 sequence: CTAGAGGSYNEQFF. CDR3 DNA sequence: TGCACCGCGGGAGCGGGGGGCTCCTACAATGAGCAGTTCTTC.